The 9 T cell receptor beta chains given below trace back to one sample, sequenced in a study of blood T cell repertoires in COVID-19. TCRdb keeps only in-frame clones here, not all; method: immunoSEQ multiplex PCR. The table lists approximately 140,000 clones, around four fifths of them singletons. The sequencing sample was made of peripheral blood. The receptors here all came from a human donor in a cohort sampled during active COVID-19.

J is TRBJ1-4 and V is TRBV6-5; 7 bases map to TRBD1. V dropped 6 bases and J dropped 2; count of bases not matched to a gene: 6. The CDR3 extends over 15 amino acids. Germline V CDR1 and CDR2: MNHEY, SVGAGI. CDR3 DNA sequence: TGTGCCAGCAGAGCCTTCAGGGGGACTAATGAAAAACTGTTTTTT. It encodes CASRAFRGTNEKLFF.

The rearrangement joins TRBV28 to TRBJ2-1; 10 bases are shared with TRBD2. CDR1 and CDR2 from the germline V gene are MDHEN and SYDVKM. The trim removed 3 bases at V and 6 bases at J, leaving 2 bases unmatched. The CDR3 length is 14 residues. In DNA form, the CDR3 reads TGTGCCAGCAGTTTGTTAGCGGGGGGCAATGAGCAGTTCTTC. Translating it yields CASSLLAGGNEQFF.

This clone was counted only a few times. J is TRBJ1-2 and V is TRBV18; D gene ambiguous. The CDR3 is made up of 15 amino acids. The V and J ends lost 3 bases and 8 bases respectively, with 19 bases between them. Germline values: CDR1 KGHSH, CDR2 LQKENI. The CDR3 loop reads CASSPSGSPSGGYTF. In nucleotides, the CDR3 is TGTGCCAGCTCACCCTCCGGGAGCCCGTCGGGGGGCTACACCTTC.

The chain is built from TRBV7-2 and TRBJ2-7, with TRBD1 matching over 8 bases. The CDR3 runs 16 residues. Germline assignment: CDR1 SGHTA and CDR2 FQGNSA. After removal of 4 bases from V and 5 bases from J, the junction contained 13 bases not matched to a gene. CDR3 sequence reads: CASSSQGQVAPNEQYF. Here the CDR3 DNA reads TGTGCCAGCAGCTCTCAGGGACAGGTAGCTCCTAACGAGCAGTACTTC.

The CDR3 coding sequence is TGCGCCAGCAGCTTGGTGACTCCCGCGCCCAATTCACCCCTCCACTTT. Translation: CASSLVTPAPNSPLHF. This chain joins TRBV5-1 and TRBJ1-6; D is ambiguous. V lost 0 bases, J lost 7 bases, and 14 bases lay in between. Germline CDR1 SGHRS, CDR2 YFSETQ. This CDR3 region has 16 residues.

The gene calls are TRBV30 and TRBJ2-2, with 9 bases aligning to TRBD1. V was clipped by 4 bases and J by 3 bases; unmatched bases: 6. The CDR3 is 15 residues long. Germline V gene lookup returns CDR1 GTSNPN and CDR2 SVGIG (reference sequence). CDR3 nucleotides: TGTGCCTGGACCGGACAGGGGAGGGACACCGGGGAGCTGTTTTTT. Its translation: CAWTGQGRDTGELFF.

V is TRBV9 and J is TRBJ2-6; TRBD1 might be the D (6 bases). The CDR3 extends over 15 amino acids. Trimming removed 3 bases at V and 2 bases at J, with 9 bases between. Germline V gives CDR1 SGDLS, CDR2 YYNGEE. DNA of the CDR3: TGTGCCAGCAGCGCCCACAGGGCTGGGGCCAACGTCCTGACTTTC. It encodes CASSAHRAGANVLTF.

A few counts support this clone. The chain recombines TRBV10-3 with TRBJ2-7; possible D gene TRBD2, 5 bases. The CDR3 consists of 11 residues. The V end lost 4 bases, the J end lost 7 bases, and 8 bases lay between the germline ends. Germline values: CDR1 ENHRY, CDR2 SYGVKD. The CDR3 loop reads CAISVGEEQYF. In nucleotides, the CDR3 is TGTGCCATCAGTGTCGGGGAAGAGCAGTACTTC.

This chain connects TRBV18 to TRBJ2-7; 9 nucleotides agree with TRBD1. Germline CDR1 and CDR2: KGHSH and LQKENI. Losses at the gene ends were 6 bases for V and 1 base for J; bases not matched to a gene: 4. This CDR3 contains 14 residues. CDR3 amino acids: CASSPGQGSYEQYF. Written as DNA, the CDR3 is TGTGCCAGCTCGCCGGGACAGGGTTCCTACGAGCAGTACTTC.